This TCR beta chain was captured by sequencing in a study of cytomegalovirus exposure and HLA in healthy donors. The CDR3 contains 17 residues. Germline-derived CDR1 and CDR2 are SGDLS and YYNGEE. V shed 4 bases, J shed 0 bases, and the junction held 8 bases outside the gene matches. To note about this clone: The antigen remains unidentified.

PCR used 60 Vbeta primers and 13 Jbeta primers. TCRdb's copy holds only in-frame clones and misses some; the assay was immunoSEQ multiplex PCR. Counted here are about 120,000 clones, approximately 10% occurring once; the ten biggest clones make up about 4.7%. Whole-study results and caveats: Associated with HLA alleles at 0.05 false discovery rate in a later analysis were over 15,000 TCR beta sequences.

The sequencing sample was made of PBMCs. This clonotype was obtained from a woman between 18 and 29 years old in good health and CMV-seropositive. The V call is TRBV9, the J call TRBJ1-4; 8 bases fit TRBD1. The CDR3 region has the DNA TGTGCCAGCAGCCCAGGACAGGGTCAAACAACTAATGAAAAACTGTTTTTT. It codes for CASSPGQGQTTNEKLFF. Looking up the rest from reference TRBV9 and TRBJ1-4 gives the full variable domain: DSGVTQTPKHLITATGQRVTLRCSPRSGDLSVYWYQQSLDQGLQFLIQYYNGEERAKGNILERFSAQQFPDLHSELNLSSLELGDSALYFCASSPGQGQTTNEKLFFGSGTQLSVL.